A single sample gave rise to the 19 T cell receptor beta chains below, sequenced in a study of T cells in Graves' hyperthyroidism and ophthalmopathy. RNA transcripts yielded amplified TCR beta CDR3 regions. Primed by the HTBI set, a first-round RT-PCR was run on the TCR CDR3. TCRdb recomputed calls from the multiplex PCR reads with MiXCR, one row per CDR3 protein. The profile covers roughly 200,000 distinct CDR3 sequences, with about a sixth appearing a single time and about two fifths taken by the ten largest. The sample taken for sequencing was blood. Receptors originate from a middle-aged man with Graves' hyperthyroidism.

This clonotype appeared many times. CDR3 region: CASRTTSGAKNIQYF. Here the CDR3 DNA reads TGTGCCAGCAGAACGACTAGCGGGGCGAAAAACATTCAGTACTTC. The chain has TRBV7-2 and TRBJ2-4, with 11 bases that match TRBD2. This CDR3 comprises 15 residues. Germline lookup yields CDR1 SGHTA and CDR2 FQGNSA. Trimming took 6 bases from V and 4 from J; bases not matched to a gene: 5.

This clonotype has only a few counts. The chain links TRBV6-1 to TRBJ2-1; a weak D match, TRBD2 (6 bases). V was pared by 6 bases and J by 8 bases, with 20 bases between. CDR1 is MNHNS, CDR2 SASEGT, per germline. The CDR3 has 15 amino acids. The CDR3 is CASSPYSGGTDEQFF. CDR3 in DNA: TGTGCCAGCAGCCCGTATTCCGGCGGGACGGATGAGCAGTTCTTC.

V usage is TRBV5-1 and J usage is TRBJ2-7, with TRBD2 matching 8 bases. Germline values: CDR1 SGHRS, CDR2 YFSETQ. With V trimmed by 5 bases and J by 3 bases, 7 bases remained unmatched. CDR3 length equals 14 residues. Here the CDR3 reads CASRPPGGGYEQYF. Written as DNA, the CDR3 is TGCGCCAGCAGACCCCCCGGGGGGGGCTACGAGCAGTACTTC.

Only a few counts were recorded for this clonotype. The chain employs TRBV6-1 and TRBJ1-3; 9 bases agree with TRBD1. The V gene end was trimmed by 4 bases and the J gene end by 2 bases; junction bases not matched to a gene: 9. CDR1 MNHNS and CDR2 SASEGT come from the germline V gene. The CDR3 covers 17 residues. The CDR3 region has the DNA TGTGCCAGCAGTGTAGGACAGGGGCTATCAACTGGAAACACCATATATTTT. It is translated as CASSVGQGLSTGNTIYF.

The rearrangement joins TRBV29-1 to TRBJ1-1, with a possible D match to TRBD1 (6 bases). With 6 bases removed from V and 10 bases from J, the gap between germline ends came to 18 bases. This CDR3 has 12 residues. Per the germline V gene, CDR1 is SQVTM and CDR2 is ANQGSEA. CDR3 sequence: CSVVTYRDGAFF. The CDR3 nucleotides are TGCAGCGTAGTAACTTACAGGGACGGAGCTTTCTTT.

This clonotype has a count of ten or more. The V and J genes are TRBV7-2 and TRBJ2-1; 12 nucleotides line up with TRBD1. The CDR3 runs 15 residues. The junction had 11 bases not matched to a gene; V was cut back by 5 bases and J by 12 bases. CDR1 SGHTA and CDR2 FQGNSA come from the germline V gene. The CDR3 sequence is CASSRFGTGGRGQFF. CDR3 in DNA: TGTGCCAGCAGCCGTTTTGGGACAGGGGGCCGGGGGCAGTTCTTC.

This clonotype was found many times. The chain combines TRBV3-1 with TRBJ1-2, with D unclear. Trimming left V 0 bases short and J 5 bases short, with 10 bases between. The CDR3 is 14 amino acids. Per germline, CDR1 LGHDT and CDR2 YNNKEL (reference sequence). The CDR3 protein is CASSQDTRKYGYTF. CDR3 DNA sequence: TGTGCCAGCAGCCAAGATACCAGAAAATATGGCTACACCTTC.

This clonotype was picked up a small number of times. A much larger clone differs from this one at a single base, so this may be a read error. The rearrangement joins TRBV28 to TRBJ1-5, with D possibly being TRBD1 (6 bases). The V end was cut by 6 bases, the J end by 8 bases, with 20 bases between. Per germline, CDR1 MDHEN and CDR2 SYDVKM. The CDR3 has 15 amino acids. CDR3: CASSTPGEGDKPQHF. The CDR3, as DNA: TGTGCCAGCAGCACCCCGGGCGAGGGGGATAAGCCCCAGCATTTT.

This chain uses TRBV20-1 with TRBJ2-1; perhaps TRBD2 as D (6 bases). The V end lost 6 bases, the J end lost 0 bases, and 12 bases lay between the germline ends. CDR1 is DFQATT, CDR2 SNEGSKA, per germline (reference sequence). The CDR3 covers 14 residues. CDR3 sequence: CSAPGVSSYNEQFF. In nucleotides, the CDR3 is TGCAGTGCCCCGGGGGTGAGCTCCTACAATGAGCAGTTCTTC.

This clonotype was found many times. This chain joins TRBV18 and TRBJ2-3; possible D gene TRBD1, 6 bases. Trimming took off 6 bases at V and 0 bases at J, with 16 bases between the two ends. This CDR3 is built from 16 residues. Germline lookup yields CDR1 KGHSH and CDR2 LQKENI. The CDR3 is CASSRATGYSTDTQYF. The CDR3 coding sequence is TGTGCCAGCTCCCGCGCGACAGGATACAGCACAGATACGCAGTATTTT. Drawing the rest from reference TRBV18 and TRBJ2-3, the complete variable domain is NAGVMQNPRHLVRRRGQEARLRCSPMKGHSHVYWYRQLPEEGLKFMVYLQKENIIDESGMPKERFSAEFPKEGPSILRIQQVVRGDSAAYFCASSRATGYSTDTQYFGPGTRLTVL.

This clonotype was observed a few times. The chain links TRBV20-1 to TRBJ1-1, with a possible D match to TRBD1 (6 bases). V lost 2 bases, J lost 6 bases, and 16 bases lay in between. Germline V gene data show CDR1 as DFQATT and CDR2 as SNEGSKA (reference sequence). This CDR3 has 14 residues. The CDR3 spells CSARSGALGAEAFF. The CDR3 DNA is TGCAGTGCTAGATCGGGGGCGCTCGGTGCTGAAGCTTTCTTT.

This clonotype was seen a handful of times. Just one base apart from a much larger clone, this may be a read error. The V gene is TRBV7-2, the J gene TRBJ2-7; no clear D. Trimming pared 5 bases from V and 2 bases from J, leaving 13 bases between. The CDR3 contains 14 residues. Germline V gene data show CDR1 as SGHTA and CDR2 as FQGNSA. CDR3 amino acids: CASSPDLPTYEQYF. The CDR3 region has the DNA TGTGCCAGCAGCCCGGATTTACCAACCTACGAGCAGTACTTC.

This clonotype was counted ten times or more. The gene calls are TRBV7-2 and TRBJ1-5; the D gene is possibly TRBD1 (5 bases). The V end lost 5 bases, the J end lost 3 bases, and 11 bases lay between the germline ends. CDR1 is SGHTA and CDR2 is FQGNSA in the germline V gene. The CDR3 has 14 residues. The CDR3 sequence is CASSLDRYNQPQHF. Written as DNA, the CDR3 is TGTGCCAGCAGCCTTGACAGATACAATCAGCCCCAGCATTTT.

This clonotype was seen only a few times. The V gene is TRBV7-6, the J gene TRBJ2-7; D is undetermined. CDR3 size: 14 residues. The germline CDR1 and CDR2 sequences are SGHVS and FNYEAQ. Between the trimmed V and J ends, which lost 1 base and 2 bases, there was a span of 9 bases. DNA for the CDR3: TGTGCCAGCAGCTTAGGGGCTAAGACCTACGAGCAGTACTTC. It encodes CASSLGAKTYEQYF.

Many counts were recorded for this clonotype. V is TRBV27 and J is TRBJ1-1, with D possibly matching TRBD1 (6 bases). Trimming took off 5 bases at V and 2 bases at J, with 12 bases between the two ends. The CDR3 is 14 amino acids. Germline lookup yields CDR1 MNHEY and CDR2 SMNVEV (reference sequence). CDR3 DNA: TGTGCCAGCAGTCCAAACAGGGTTAACACTGAAGCTTTCTTT. It is translated as CASSPNRVNTEAFF.

The chain uses TRBV12-3 or TRBV12-4 and TRBJ1-5; a weak D match, TRBD1 (5 bases). This CDR3 is built from 16 residues. V lost 7 bases to trimming and J lost 2 bases, with 18 bases between them. CDR3 region: CASTLGGGGGNQPQHF. For the CDR3, the DNA is TGTGCCAGCACCCTCGGGGGGGGGGGGGGCAATCAGCCCCAGCATTTT.

This clonotype was counted at least ten times. J is TRBJ1-6 and V is TRBV7-9; 7 bases align to TRBD1. Germline V lookup: CDR1 SEHNR, CDR2 FQNEAQ (reference sequence). J gave up 4 bases and V 7 bases, and 7 bases lay outside the gene matches. CDR3 length: 15 amino acids. The DNA of the CDR3 is TGTGCCAGCAACCTAGGGACAGATTATAATTCACCCCTCCACTTT. Its translation: CASNLGTDYNSPLHF.

In its sample, this clonotype was seen many times. V is TRBV5-8 and J is TRBJ2-5; 9 bases map to TRBD2. With 0 bases clipped from V and 7 bases from J, the junction kept 4 bases outside the gene matches. Germline CDR1 and CDR2: SGHTS and YDEGEE. CDR3 length: 14 amino acids. DNA of the CDR3: TGTGCCAGCAGCTTGGCCCTAGCGGGGTTGACCCAGTACTTC. Its translation: CASSLALAGLTQYF.

This clonotype occurred many times. The V and J genes are TRBV7-9 and TRBJ2-7; 8 nucleotides match TRBD1. After removal of 2 bases from V and 5 bases from J, the junction contained 11 bases not matched to a gene. Looked up from germline, CDR1 is SEHNR and CDR2 is FQNEAQ (reference sequence). The CDR3 length is 16 residues. The CDR3: CASSLTSDRAVDEQYF. The CDR3 region has the DNA TGTGCCAGCAGCTTAACTTCGGACAGGGCGGTGGACGAGCAGTACTTC.